This paragraph covers one T cell receptor beta chain sequence. Antigen: not known. Trimming removed 1 base from V and 6 bases from J, with 11 bases in between. CDR1 is SGHRS, CDR2 YFSETQ, per germline. This CDR3 has 13 residues. Assay used: immunoSEQ multiplex PCR; TCRdb lists only in-frame clones, some missing. This sample yields 90,000 to 120,000 clones, of which more than 75% are seen a single time; 20% to 25% belongs to the top ten. The data were obtained in a study of T cell responses to AZD1222 COVID-19 vaccine. Study results and caveats: Across the whole spike, CD4 TCRs peaked at regions 160-218 and 743-854. Close to half of spike-specific TCRs reportedly recognize unmutated variant regions. The study sampled repertoires only after the peak T cell response. Donors were mostly white British, more females; clonal diversity possibly underestimated.

The chain couples TRBV5-1 to TRBJ2-7; unclear D gene. This clonotype was obtained from an adult in good health. Here the sequenced sample was peripheral blood, taken on day 0 of AZD1222 vaccination. The CDR3 reads CASSLSLFGEQYF. The CDR3 DNA follows: TGCGCCAGCAGCTTGTCTCTTTTCGGCGAGCAGTACTTC. Combining the CDR3 with reference TRBV5-1 and TRBJ2-7 gives the whole variable domain KAGVTQTPRYLIKTRGQQVTLSCSPISGHRSVSWYQQTPGQGLQFLFEYFSETQRNKGNFPGRFSGRQFSNSRSEMNVSTLELGDSALYLCASSLSLFGEQYFGPGTRLTVT.